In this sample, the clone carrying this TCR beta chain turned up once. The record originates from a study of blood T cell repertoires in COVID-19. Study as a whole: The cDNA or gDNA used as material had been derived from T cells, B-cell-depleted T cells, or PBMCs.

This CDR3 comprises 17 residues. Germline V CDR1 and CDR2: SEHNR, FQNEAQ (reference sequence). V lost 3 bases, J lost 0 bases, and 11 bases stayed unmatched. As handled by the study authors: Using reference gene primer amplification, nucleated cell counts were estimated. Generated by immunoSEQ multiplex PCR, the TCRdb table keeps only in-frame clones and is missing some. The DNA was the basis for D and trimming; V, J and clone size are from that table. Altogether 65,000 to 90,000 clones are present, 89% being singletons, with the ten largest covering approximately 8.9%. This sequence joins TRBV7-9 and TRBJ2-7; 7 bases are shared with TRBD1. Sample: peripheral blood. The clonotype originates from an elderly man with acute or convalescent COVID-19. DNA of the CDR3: TGTGCCAGCAGCTTCTGGACAGGCAGAGGGGTCTCCTACGAGCAGTACTTC. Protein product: CASSFWTGRGVSYEQYF. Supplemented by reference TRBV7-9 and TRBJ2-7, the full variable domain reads DTGVSQNPRHKITKRGQNVTFRCDPISEHNRLYWYRQTLGQGPEFLTYFQNEAQLEKSRLLSDRFSAERPKGSFSTLEIQRTEQGDSAMYLCASSFWTGRGVSYEQYFGPGTRLTVT.